This TCR beta chain appears in the sequencing data of a study of shared clonotypes between healthy human individuals. CDR3 size: 14 residues. Germline-derived CDR1 and CDR2 are KGHSH and LQKENI. V lost 0 bases, J lost 2 bases, and 8 bases lay in between. About this clone: Its specificity is unknown.

TCRdb keeps only in-frame clones here, not all; method: immunoSEQ multiplex PCR. Here the sample spans about 1 million clones, 75% being singletons. Study-wide findings and caveats: The naive CD4 repertoires of a few donors were compared, and around 5.1% of clonotypes were shared.

The rearrangement links TRBV18 to TRBJ2-7; D is undetermined. The origin of this receptor is a man younger than 35 in good health. The sequencing sample was made of memory CD4+ T cells sorted from blood. Subset here: CD45RA-negative fraction. CDR3 coding DNA: TGTGCCAGCTCACCACCCCAGGTAACCTACGAGCAGTACTTC. Protein sequence: CASSPPQVTYEQYF.